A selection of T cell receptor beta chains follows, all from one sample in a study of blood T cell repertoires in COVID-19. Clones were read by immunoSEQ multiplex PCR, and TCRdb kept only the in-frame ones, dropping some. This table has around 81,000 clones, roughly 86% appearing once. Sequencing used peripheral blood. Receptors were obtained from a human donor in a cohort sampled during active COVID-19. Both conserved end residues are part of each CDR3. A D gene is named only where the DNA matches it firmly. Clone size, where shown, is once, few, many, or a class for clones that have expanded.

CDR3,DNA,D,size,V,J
CATPRSRTHIEQYF,TGTGCCACTCCCAGGTCGAGAACGCACATCGAGCAGTACTTC,NA,NA,TRBV24-1,TRBJ2-7
CASSQKPSDGYTF,TGTGCCAGCAGCCAAAAACCTTCGGATGGCTACACCTTC,NA,NA,TRBV7-9,TRBJ1-2
CASSLRGRGNGGNTIYF,TGCGCCAGCAGCTTGAGAGGACGGGGTAATGGTGGAAACACCATATATTTT,NA,NA,TRBV5-1,TRBJ1-3
CASSETETFYGYTF,TGTGCCAGCAGTGAGACAGAGACTTTTTATGGCTACACCTTC,NA,NA,TRBV6-2/TRBV6-3,TRBJ1-2
CASSSTGTLIQETQYF,TGTGCCAGTAGCTCTACAGGGACCCTGATCCAAGAGACCCAGTACTTC,NA,NA,TRBV19,TRBJ2-5
CASSLTGQGAYDEQFF,TGTGCCAGTAGTCTCACCGGACAGGGGGCGTACGATGAGCAGTTCTTC,TRBD1,NA,TRBV19,TRBJ2-1
CASSLLSNQPQHF,TGTGCCAGCAGCTTGTTATCCAATCAGCCCCAGCATTTT,NA,NA,TRBV5-8,TRBJ1-5
CASSLGPGSTYEQYF,TGTGCCAGCAGCTTGGGACCGGGATCAACCTACGAGCAGTACTTC,NA,NA,TRBV5-8,TRBJ2-7
CASSSSFPGQEAFF,TGTGCCAGCAGTTCTAGCTTCCCGGGACAGGAAGCTTTCTTT,TRBD1,NA,TRBV7-2,TRBJ1-1
CAWTIQGADEQYF,TGTGCCTGGACGATACAGGGGGCCGACGAGCAGTACTTC,TRBD1,NA,TRBV30,TRBJ2-7
CASSSRGLAPDTQYF,TGTGCCAGCAGCTCCCGGGGACTAGCGCCTGATACGCAGTATTTT,TRBD2,NA,TRBV9,TRBJ2-3
CASKENLDTEAFF,TGTGCCAGCAAGGAGAACTTAGACACTGAAGCTTTCTTT,NA,NA,TRBV12-3/TRBV12-4,TRBJ1-1
CARKSSRPAGNTEAFF,TGTGCCAGGAAATCGTCAAGGCCAGCGGGGAACACTGAAGCTTTCTTT,NA,once,TRBV24-1,TRBJ1-1
CASSLEVSGETQYF,TGTGCCAGCAGCTTGGAAGTTAGCGGAGAGACCCAGTACTTC,NA,NA,TRBV5-4,TRBJ2-5
CASSPRVESGNTIYF,TGTGCCAGCAGCCCCAGGGTCGAGTCGGGAAACACCATATATTTT,NA,NA,TRBV6-5,TRBJ1-3
CASSEWRTGGNGYTF,TGTGCCAGCAGTGAATGGAGGACAGGGGGCAATGGCTACACCTTC,TRBD1,NA,TRBV2,TRBJ1-2
CASSPSGTPLYHEQYF,TGTGCCAGCAGCCCATCCGGGACTCCGCTTTATCACGAGCAGTACTTC,NA,NA,TRBV7-2,TRBJ2-7
CASSLALAEQYF,TGTGCCAGCAGTTTAGCTTTGGCCGAGCAGTACTTC,NA,NA,TRBV12-3/TRBV12-4,TRBJ2-7
CAWNAEGRGGGYTF,TGTGCCTGGAACGCCGAAGGTCGGGGAGGGGGCTACACCTTC,NA,NA,TRBV30,TRBJ1-2
CASSLRTSEETQYF,TGTGCCAGCAGTCTAAGGACTAGTGAAGAGACCCAGTACTTC,TRBD2,NA,TRBV3-1/TRBV3-2,TRBJ2-5
CASSKIGQGEFNYGYTF,TGTGCCAGCAGCAAGATAGGACAGGGCGAGTTTAACTATGGCTACACCTTC,TRBD1,NA,TRBV13,TRBJ1-2
CASSQAGGDTDTQYF,TGTGCCAGCAGCCAAGCGGGGGGTGACACAGATACGCAGTATTTT,TRBD2,NA,TRBV3-1/TRBV3-2,TRBJ2-3
CASGTGLNEKLFF,TGTGCCAGTGGGACAGGGCTTAATGAAAAACTGTTTTTT,TRBD1,NA,TRBV19,TRBJ1-4
CASSSVGTEYGYTF,TGTGCCAGCAGCTCCGTCGGGACTGAGTATGGCTACACCTTC,NA,NA,TRBV7-2,TRBJ1-2
CASSSDLNGYTF,TGTGCCAGCAGCTCCGACTTGAATGGCTACACCTTC,NA,once,TRBV7-9,TRBJ1-2
CASSLGSDGTGVYGYTF,TGTGCCAGCAGCTTAGGGTCCGATGGGACAGGGGTATATGGCTACACCTTC,TRBD1,NA,TRBV7-8,TRBJ1-2
CASRIERGGSYNEQFF,TGTGCCAGCAGAATCGAGCGGGGGGGCTCCTACAATGAGCAGTTCTTC,TRBD2,NA,TRBV6-6,TRBJ2-1
CASSLIFGTGNTEAFF,TGTGCCAGCAGCTTAATATTCGGGACAGGGAACACTGAAGCTTTCTTT,TRBD1,NA,TRBV7-9,TRBJ1-1
CASLKWGENTEAFF,TGTGCCAGCCTTAAGTGGGGGGAGAACACTGAAGCTTTCTTT,NA,NA,TRBV3-1/TRBV3-2,TRBJ1-1
CATSTGSSPLHF,TGTGCCACCAGCACGGGATCTTCACCCCTCCACTTT,NA,NA,TRBV15,TRBJ1-6
CASSPLPGAEAFF,TGCGCCAGCAGCCCCTTGCCCGGGGCTGAAGCTTTCTTT,NA,NA,TRBV23-1,TRBJ1-1
CASWAFGTEAFF,TGTGCCAGCTGGGCGTTCGGCACTGAAGCTTTCTTT,NA,many,TRBV6-6,TRBJ1-1
CASSAGQRGPAYEQYF,TGTGCCAGCAGCGCGGGACAGCGGGGGCCTGCCTACGAGCAGTACTTC,NA,few,TRBV5-4,TRBJ2-7
CASSLELRTGGYNSPLHF,TGTGCCAGCAGCTTAGAACTTAGGACAGGCGGCTATAATTCACCCCTCCACTTT,TRBD1,NA,TRBV7-8,TRBJ1-6
CASSGVLWQGKESNYGYTF,TGTGCCAGCAGCGGGGTTCTATGGCAGGGTAAGGAGTCTAACTATGGCTACACCTTC,NA,NA,TRBV9,TRBJ1-2
CASSESTGGESQYF,TGCGCCAGCAGTGAGTCCACAGGGGGCGAGTCCCAGTACTTC,TRBD1,NA,TRBV10-2,TRBJ2-5
CASSPSRGGNTEAFF,TGTGCCAGCAGCCCTTCTAGGGGAGGGAACACTGAAGCTTTCTTT,NA,NA,TRBV7-3,TRBJ1-1
CASSLTPGVYGYTF,TGTGCCAGCAGCCTCACCCCAGGGGTCTATGGCTACACCTTC,NA,NA,TRBV9,TRBJ1-2
CASRGPRSVRATDTQYF,TGCGCCAGCAGAGGCCCTAGGTCTGTGCGGGCCACAGATACGCAGTATTTT,NA,NA,TRBV5-1,TRBJ2-3
CASSITGRGSYNSPLHF,TGTGCCAGTAGTATAACCGGAAGGGGCTCCTATAATTCACCCCTCCACTTT,NA,NA,TRBV19,TRBJ1-6
CASSSGGRETQYF,TGTGCCAGCAGCTCTGGGGGGAGAGAGACCCAGTACTTC,NA,NA,TRBV7-9,TRBJ2-5
CASSPLSETQYF,TGTGCCAGCAGCCCTTTATCGGAGACCCAGTACTTC,NA,NA,TRBV5-5,TRBJ2-5
CASSVGQSSGNTIYF,TGCGCCAGCAGCGTAGGACAGAGCTCTGGAAACACCATATATTTT,NA,few,TRBV10-2,TRBJ1-3
CASKSPGDTYEQYF,TGTGCCAGCAAATCCCCCGGGGACACCTACGAGCAGTACTTC,NA,few,TRBV5-6,TRBJ2-7
CASSQGAGGSGETQYF,TGTGCCAGCAGCCAGGGCGCAGGGGGATCAGGGGAGACCCAGTACTTC,TRBD1,NA,TRBV3-1/TRBV3-2,TRBJ2-5
CASSRAGTEAFF,TGTGCCAGCAGCCGGGCCGGGACAGAAGCTTTCTTT,NA,NA,TRBV7-9,TRBJ1-1
CASSRGGGTYEQYF,TGTGCCAGCAGCCGAGGGGGGGGGACCTACGAGCAGTACTTC,NA,NA,TRBV7-6,TRBJ2-7
CASSSYGQLNQPQHF,TGTGCCAGCAGCTCCTATGGACAGCTCAATCAGCCCCAGCATTTT,NA,NA,TRBV7-2,TRBJ1-5
CSVDAGGLNYGYTF,TGCAGCGTTGATGCAGGGGGTTTAAACTATGGCTACACCTTC,TRBD1,NA,TRBV29-1,TRBJ1-2
CASSVGGGSYNEQFF,TGTGCCAGCAGCGTAGGCGGGGGCTCCTACAATGAGCAGTTCTTC,TRBD2,NA,TRBV9,TRBJ2-1
CASSASTSGLSYNEQFF,TGTGCCAGCAGCGCCTCGACTAGCGGGCTGTCCTACAATGAGCAGTTCTTC,TRBD2,NA,TRBV11-2,TRBJ2-1
CASRGIMNTEAFF,TGCGCCAGCCGGGGGATCATGAACACTGAAGCTTTCTTT,NA,NA,TRBV10-1,TRBJ1-1
CSASSGGAGGHEQYF,TGCAGTGCTAGTAGTGGGGGGGCAGGGGGCCACGAGCAGTACTTC,NA,NA,TRBV20-1,TRBJ2-7
CASSPRAGLNTEAFF,TGTGCCAGTAGTCCCCGCGCGGGTTTGAACACTGAAGCTTTCTTT,NA,NA,TRBV19,TRBJ1-1